The 30 T cell receptor beta chains reported below all come from one sample, sequenced in a study of T-cell reconstitution after alpha-beta-depleted transplantation in children. TCRbeta library preparation incorporated unique molecular identifiers. MiXCR was run by TCRdb on the PCR reads, yielding one entry per CDR3 protein. The sample records some 490,000 distinct CDR3 sequences, 12% being singletons. Material: PBMCs from the stem cell graft donor, obtained from the stem cell graft. The source is a human donor who donated a stem cell graft to a child with combined immunodeficiency.

The CDR3 DNA reads TGTGCCAGCAGTTTAAATCGCAGGGCGAACACTGAAGCTTTCTTT. This encodes CASSLNRRANTEAFF. This chain links TRBV12-3 or TRBV12-4 with TRBJ1-1; possibly TRBD1 for D (5 bases). The germline V and J ends were trimmed by 2 bases and 1 base, with 11 bases remaining between them. The CDR3 contains 15 residues.

This clonotype was seen more than once but under ten times. V is TRBV4-1 and J is TRBJ1-1; D unresolved. V lost 3 bases and J 6 bases, leaving 14 bases between the germline ends. In germline, CDR1 is MGHRA, CDR2 YSYEKL. The CDR3 loop spans 14 amino acids. CDR3 nucleotide sequence: TGCGCCAGCAGCCATCAAGCGGGGTACCCTGAAGCTTTCTTT. This sequence encodes CASSHQAGYPEAFF.

The chain uses TRBV21-1 and TRBJ1-1. TRBV21-1 is designated a pseudogene. The CDR3 spans 15 residues. The CDR3 sequence: CASSPWTAVNTEAFF. CDR3 in DNA: TGTGCCAGCAGCCCTTGGACTGCTGTGAACACTGAAGCTTTCTTT.

This clonotype was observed at least ten times. The chain links TRBV12-3 or TRBV12-4 to TRBJ1-5; 7 nucleotides line up with TRBD1. The V gene end was trimmed by 9 bases and the J gene end by 0 bases; junction bases not matched to a gene: 5. This CDR3 is 14 amino acids long. The CDR3 loop is CASDRAYSNQPQHF. CDR3 DNA: TGTGCCAGTGACAGGGCTTATAGCAATCAGCCCCAGCATTTT.

Many counts were recorded for this clonotype. The chain employs TRBV5-4 and TRBJ2-5; D is possibly TRBD2 (5 bases). Per germline, CDR1 SGHNT and CDR2 YYREEE (reference sequence). This CDR3 has 14 amino acids. The V and J ends lost 0 bases and 4 bases respectively, with 10 bases between them. In DNA form, the CDR3 reads TGTGCCAGCAGCTTGGAGGAGAGGGCAGAGACCCAGTACTTC. Its translation: CASSLEERAETQYF.

V usage is TRBV6-2 or TRBV6-3 and J usage is TRBJ2-1; D is unclear. Germline-derived CDR1 and CDR2 are MNHEY and SVGEGT. The CDR3 covers 12 residues. The V and J ends lost 3 bases and 7 bases respectively, with 7 bases between them. The CDR3 DNA reads as TGTGCCAGCAGTTATGCCCTAAATGAGCAGTTCTTC. It translates to CASSYALNEQFF.

This clonotype was counted only a few times. This sequence joins TRBV30 and TRBJ1-2, with TRBD1 matching over 12 bases. The V segment lost 2 bases and the J segment 4 bases; nucleotides outside the gene matches: 8. The CDR3 runs 16 residues. Per the germline V gene, CDR1 is GTSNPN and CDR2 is SVGIG (reference sequence). CDR3 nucleotide sequence: TGTGCCTGGAGTAATCTCGGGACAGGGGGCCCCTATGGCTACACCTTC. Its translation is CAWSNLGTGGPYGYTF.

This clonotype was detected only a few times. CDR3 in DNA: TGTGCCAGCAGTTACAGAAACCAGCAGTTCTTC. This codes for CASSYRNQQFF. The chain employs TRBV6-2 or TRBV6-3 and TRBJ2-1; D unclear. The CDR3 length is 11 residues. Germline-derived CDR1 and CDR2 are MNHEY and SVGEGT. V lost 2 bases and J lost 11, with 7 bases in between.

The gene calls are TRBV2 and TRBJ2-7, with 8 nucleotides matching TRBD1. Germline assignment: CDR1 SNHLY and CDR2 FYNNEI. This CDR3 has 17 amino acids. V was clipped by 6 bases and J by 5 bases; unmatched bases: 18. The CDR3 loop reads CASRGDRQGSSLNEQYF. Here the CDR3 DNA reads TGTGCCAGCAGGGGGGACAGGCAGGGAAGTTCCTTGAACGAGCAGTACTTC.

The gene calls are TRBV6-2 or TRBV6-3 and TRBJ1-4; D unclear. The V and J ends lost 2 bases and 0 bases respectively, with 13 bases between them. Germline lookup yields CDR1 MNHEY and CDR2 SVGEGT. The CDR3 spans 17 residues. CDR3 region: CASSYPPGFATNEKLFF. The CDR3 bases are TGTGCCAGCAGTTACCCTCCGGGATTTGCAACTAATGAAAAACTGTTTTTT.

This clonotype was seen a few times. V and J are TRBV28 and TRBJ2-7; 9 nucleotides agree with TRBD1. Germline V gene lookup returns CDR1 MDHEN and CDR2 SYDVKM. CDR3 size: 16 residues. The V and J ends lost 2 bases and 3 bases, in that order; junction bases with no gene match: 8. This CDR3 is CASSLGGTGNLYEQYF. The DNA of the CDR3 is TGTGCCAGCAGTTTAGGTGGGACAGGGAATCTCTACGAGCAGTACTTC.

The chain uses TRBV7-3 and TRBJ2-5; tentatively, D is TRBD1 or TRBD2 (6 bases each). Germline CDR1 and CDR2: SGHTA and FQGTGA. V lost 5 bases, J lost 1 base, and 17 bases lay in between. The CDR3 runs 16 residues. The CDR3 is CASSPRIGGTQETQYF. DNA for the CDR3: TGTGCCAGCAGCCCCCGGATAGGGGGGACCCAAGAGACCCAGTACTTC.

This clonotype has at least ten counts. This chain connects TRBV4-2 to TRBJ2-6; a possible D gene is TRBD1 (6 bases). With 0 bases removed from V and 2 bases from J, the gap between germline ends came to 14 bases. The V gene's germline CDR1 is LGHNA and CDR2 YNFKEQ. This CDR3 has 18 residues. DNA of the CDR3: TGTGCCAGCAGCCAAGATCAGGGGCTGGGGACTGGGGCCAACGTCCTGACTTTC. It codes for CASSQDQGLGTGANVLTF.

There are many counts of this clonotype. This chain connects TRBV29-1 to TRBJ2-2; 9 nucleotides align to TRBD1. The trim removed 3 bases at V and 6 bases at J, leaving 8 bases unmatched. The germline V gene has CDR1 SQVTM and CDR2 ANQGSEA. The CDR3 spans 15 residues. CDR3 sequence reads: CSVEWGQGHSGELFF. The CDR3 DNA is TGCAGCGTTGAGTGGGGACAGGGTCATTCCGGGGAGCTGTTTTTT.

The genes are TRBV7-2 and TRBJ2-5, with 12 nucleotides matching TRBD2. The J segment lost 2 bases and the V segment lost 4 bases, leaving 8 bases of the junction unmatched. Per germline, CDR1 SGHTA and CDR2 FQGNSA. The CDR3 consists of 17 residues. The CDR3 loop reads CASSSRLAGVGQETQYF. The CDR3 DNA follows: TGTGCCAGCAGCTCAAGACTAGCGGGAGTAGGGCAAGAGACCCAGTACTTC.

The J gene is TRBJ2-5, the V gene TRBV20-1, with 11 bases that match TRBD2. Germline V gene sequence: CDR1 DFQATT, CDR2 SNEGSKA (reference sequence). The CDR3 has 11 amino acids. In nucleotides, the CDR3 is TGCAGGGGACTAGCGGAAGAGACCCAGTACTTC. This encodes CRGLAEETQYF.

Only a few counts were recorded for this clonotype. The chain links TRBV20-1 to TRBJ2-1, with a weak D call TRBD1 (6 bases). Germline V CDR1 and CDR2: DFQATT, SNEGSKA (reference sequence). Trimming took 6 bases from V and 8 from J, leaving 14 bases between them. The CDR3 has 12 residues. The CDR3 coding sequence is TGCAGTGCCCTCCCACAGGGCCATGAGCAGTTCTTC. It translates to CSALPQGHEQFF.

The chain is built from TRBV20-1 and TRBJ1-1; the D gene is possibly TRBD1 (5 bases). The V and J ends lost 0 bases and 1 base respectively, with 12 bases between them. Looked up from germline, CDR1 is DFQATT and CDR2 is SNEGSKA (reference sequence). The CDR3 loop spans 15 amino acids. The DNA for the CDR3 is TGCAGTGCTAGAGACGTATTCGGGGGGAACACTGAAGCTTTCTTT. It translates to CSARDVFGGNTEAFF.

The gene calls are TRBV5-4 and TRBJ2-3, with 7 bases that match TRBD2. CDR3 size: 11 residues. Germline CDR1 and CDR2: SGHNT and YYREEE (reference sequence). Germline trimming cut 6 bases from V and 6 bases from J; bases unmatched to any gene: 1. The CDR3, as DNA: TGTGCCAGCATGGGGGGGGATACGCAGTATTTT. Translated: CASMGGDTQYF.

The rearrangement uses TRBV29-1 and TRBJ2-7, with TRBD2 matching 8 bases. CDR3 size: 13 residues. Germline CDR1 is SQVTM and CDR2 is ANQGSEA. Trimming cost V 7 bases and J 6 bases; bases outside gene matches: 11. CDR3 in amino acids: CSARPAGEGEQYF. DNA of the CDR3: TGCAGCGCTCGTCCAGCGGGAGAAGGCGAGCAGTACTTC.

Only a few counts were recorded for this clonotype. The V gene is TRBV2, the J gene TRBJ2-3, with D possibly being TRBD2 (5 bases). Trimming removed 3 bases from V and 1 base from J, with 14 bases in between. The CDR3 is 16 amino acids. Germline V CDR1 and CDR2: SNHLY, FYNNEI. In DNA, the CDR3 is TGTGCCAGCAGTGACCCGGTAGAGGGAGGCACAGATACGCAGTATTTT. Translated, it gives CASSDPVEGGTDTQYF.

The sample holds a few counts of this clonotype. V and J are TRBV6-2 or TRBV6-3 and TRBJ2-2, with 7 bases aligning to TRBD2. Per germline, CDR1 MNHEY and CDR2 SVGEGT. Losses at the gene ends were 5 bases for V and 1 base for J; bases not matched to a gene: 10. The CDR3 is 17 residues long. The CDR3 is CASSIGTTRRNTGELFF. The DNA for the CDR3 is TGTGCCAGCAGTATAGGGACTACACGGAGGAACACCGGGGAGCTGTTTTTT.

This clonotype was counted ten times or more. The chain has TRBV12-3 or TRBV12-4 and TRBJ2-7; possibly TRBD2 for D (6 bases). The ends were cut back, 7 bases at V and 0 bases at J, with 13 bases in the middle. The length of the CDR3 is 14 residues. The CDR3: CASTGAVTSYEQYF. DNA for the CDR3: TGTGCCAGCACGGGAGCGGTGACCTCCTACGAGCAGTACTTC.

This clonotype was picked up many times. This sequence joins TRBV12-3 or TRBV12-4 and TRBJ2-1; possible D gene TRBD2, 5 bases. The CDR3 is 13 residues long. Trimming pared 4 bases from V and 9 bases from J, leaving 13 bases between. In nucleotides, the CDR3 is TGTGCCAGCAGTTACACTCGAGGGCGTGAGCAGTTCTTC. Amino acids: CASSYTRGREQFF.

This clonotype was detected only a few times. This chain uses TRBV9 with TRBJ2-4, with 7 nucleotides matching TRBD2. Unmatched junction bases numbered 21, after V lost 0 bases and J lost 3 bases. The CDR3 has 21 amino acids. From germline, CDR1 is SGDLS and CDR2 YYNGEE. The CDR3 DNA is TGTGCCAGCAGCGTAGGAGCCCCCCAAGACCCCGGCGGGGAGGGCAAAAACATTCAGTACTTC. Its protein product is CASSVGAPQDPGGEGKNIQYF.

The gene calls are TRBV12-3 or TRBV12-4 and TRBJ1-4; weak D call: TRBD1 (6 bases). The CDR3 is 16 amino acids. The V end was cut by 6 bases, the J end by 0 bases, with 14 bases between. CDR3 residues: CASSDRTGTTNEKLFF. Here the CDR3 DNA reads TGTGCCAGCAGCGACAGGACGGGAACAACTAATGAAAAACTGTTTTTT.

The chain carries TRBV7-3 and TRBJ1-4; no reliable D call. Trimming took 5 bases from V and 12 from J, leaving 16 bases between them. The germline V gene encodes CDR1 SGHTA and CDR2 FQGTGA. CDR3 length equals 13 residues. The chain's CDR3 is CASSPRPHGQLFF. The DNA for the CDR3 is TGTGCCAGCAGCCCCCGACCTCACGGACAACTGTTTTTT. Looking up the rest from reference TRBV7-3 and TRBJ1-4 gives the full variable domain: GAGVSQTPSNKVTEKGKYVELRCDPISGHTALYWYRQSLGQGPEFLIYFQGTGAADDSGLPNDRFFAVRPEGSVSTLKIQRTERGDSAVYLCASSPRPHGQLFFGSGTQLSVL.

This clonotype was detected ten times or more. The chain recombines TRBV10-3 with TRBJ2-1, with TRBD1 identical over 11 bases. The CDR3 consists of 15 residues. Germline CDR1 and CDR2: ENHRY and SYGVKD. Trimming took 6 bases from V and 2 from J; bases not matched to a gene: 3. The CDR3 region has the DNA TGTGCCATCAGGGGACAGGGGGAGGCCTACAATGAGCAGTTCTTC. Amino acids: CAIRGQGEAYNEQFF.

This chain uses TRBV4-2 with TRBJ1-6; tentative D call: TRBD1 (5 bases). The germline V and J ends were trimmed by 3 bases and 8 bases, with 20 bases remaining between them. Germline CDR1 LGHNA, CDR2 YNFKEQ. The CDR3 has 17 amino acids. The CDR3 region has the DNA TGTGCCAGCAGCCAGTCCAGCCGGGACCCTCGGGATTCACCCCTCCACTTT. It codes for CASSQSSRDPRDSPLHF.

This clonotype was seen a few times. The rearrangement links TRBV5-1 to TRBJ2-2; 8 nucleotides line up with TRBD2. Germline values: CDR1 SGHRS, CDR2 YFSETQ. This CDR3 has 16 residues. The ends lost 0 bases at V and 7 bases at J; junction bases unmatched: 8. The CDR3 protein is CASSLERGGQDGELFF. CDR3 nucleotides: TGCGCCAGCAGCTTGGAACGGGGGGGCCAAGACGGGGAGCTGTTTTTT.